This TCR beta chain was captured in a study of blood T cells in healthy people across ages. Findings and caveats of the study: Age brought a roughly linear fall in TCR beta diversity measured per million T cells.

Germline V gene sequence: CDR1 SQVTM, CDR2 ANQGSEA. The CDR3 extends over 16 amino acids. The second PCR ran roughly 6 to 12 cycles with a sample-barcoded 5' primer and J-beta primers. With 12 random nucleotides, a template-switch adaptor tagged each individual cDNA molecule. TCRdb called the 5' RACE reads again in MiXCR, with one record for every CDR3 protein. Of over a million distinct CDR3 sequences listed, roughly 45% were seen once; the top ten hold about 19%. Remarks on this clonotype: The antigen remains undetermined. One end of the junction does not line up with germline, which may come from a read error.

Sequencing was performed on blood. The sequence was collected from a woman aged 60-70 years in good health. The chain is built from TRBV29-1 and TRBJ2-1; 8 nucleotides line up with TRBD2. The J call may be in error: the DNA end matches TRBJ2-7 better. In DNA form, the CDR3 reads TGCGGCGTTGAAGGACCGTGGCGGGAGGCGTACAATGAGCAGTACTTC. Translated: CGVEGPWREAYNEQYF.